This is a list of T cell receptor beta chains from one sample in a study of cytomegalovirus exposure and HLA in healthy donors. Clones were sequenced by immunoSEQ multiplex PCR, and TCRdb holds only the in-frame ones, with some missing. In the table there are roughly 190,000 clones, roughly 77% of which are singletons. Sequenced: PBMCs. These receptors were taken from a woman under 40 in good health and CMV-seropositive. CDR3s include the opening cysteine and the closing phenylalanine or tryptophan. A D gene is named only where the DNA matches it firmly. Not all rows give a size; the values are once, few, many and, for expanded clones, a class.

d_call j_call clone_size v_call cdr3_nt cdr3_aa
. TRBJ2-7 . TRBV23-1 TGCGCCAGCAGTCAATCAGAACATTACTTGAGGGAGCAGTACTTC CASSQSEHYLREQYF
. TRBJ2-1 . TRBV6-1 TGTGCCAGCAGTGATGCAGGGAACTCCTACAATGAGCAGTTCTTC CASSDAGNSYNEQFF
TRBD2 TRBJ2-3 . TRBV5-1 TGCGCCAGCGGGACTAGCGGAGTTACAGATACGCAGTATTTT CASGTSGVTDTQYF
. TRBJ2-1 . TRBV5-1 TGCGCCAGCAGCTTGTCGGCCTGGAGCTCCTACAATGAGCAGTTCTTC CASSLSAWSSYNEQFF
TRBD1 TRBJ1-2 . TRBV28 TGTGCCAGCAGTTTTGCCGCAGGGGGCCGCTATGGCTACACCTTC CASSFAAGGRYGYTF
TRBD1 TRBJ2-7 . TRBV5-4 TGTGCCAGCAGCCTGGGACAGGGTAGCTACGAGCAGTACTTC CASSLGQGSYEQYF
. TRBJ2-5 few TRBV7-6 TGTGCCAGCAGCTTAGAGACCGGTCGGCCAGGAGAGACCCAGTACTTC CASSLETGRPGETQYF
. TRBJ1-5 . TRBV19 TGTGCCAGTAGTACGGCCCGGGGGGGGGCTTCCTTTAGCAATCAGCCCCAGCATTTT CASSTARGGASFSNQPQHF
TRBD1 TRBJ2-2 . TRBV7-2 TGTGCCAGCACGCCCCAGGGACAGATCACCGGGGAGCTGTTTTTT CASTPQGQITGELFF
. TRBJ1-2 . TRBV11-2 TGTGCCAGCAGCTCTCCCCGGGGGGGGCCTAACTATGGCTACACCTTC CASSSPRGGPNYGYTF
TRBD1 TRBJ2-7 . TRBV11-2 TGTGCCAGCAGCTTAGCCCGGACAGGTGAAATTTACGAGCAGTACTTC CASSLARTGEIYEQYF
. TRBJ2-5 once TRBV6-5 TGTGCCAGCAGTTACTCGGGGCAGGGGCGGGAGGAGACCCAGTACTTC CASSYSGQGREETQYF
. TRBJ2-3 . TRBV5-1 TGCGCCAGCAGCTTGAACGGGATTAGCACAGATACGCAGTATTTT CASSLNGISTDTQYF
TRBD1 TRBJ2-7 . TRBV27 TGTGCCAGCAGTATAATCGGGACAGCCTACGAGCAGTACTTC CASSIIGTAYEQYF
TRBD1 TRBJ1-1 . TRBV7-9 TGTGCCAGCAGCATCCCACAGGGGGCAGGGACTGAAGCTTTCTTT CASSIPQGAGTEAFF
TRBD1 TRBJ1-5 . TRBV11-2 TGTGCCAGCAGCTTAGGAGGGAACAGGGGGACTCAGCCCCAGCATTTT CASSLGGNRGTQPQHF
TRBD2 TRBJ2-7 . TRBV28 TGTGCCAGCAGTTTAGGACTAGCGGTCGAACCCTACGAGCAGTACTTC CASSLGLAVEPYEQYF
. TRBJ1-4 . TRBV7-9 TGTGCCAGCAGCTGGGGAGATACAACTAATGAAAAACTGTTTTTT CASSWGDTTNEKLFF
. TRBJ2-3 few TRBV7-9 TGTGCCAGCAGCTTGCCGGGGGTAGGCACAGATACGCAGTATTTT CASSLPGVGTDTQYF
. TRBJ1-6 . TRBV2 TGTGCCAGCAGGGGGGGTTTAGGGAATTCACCCCTCCACTTT CASRGGLGNSPLHF
TRBD1 TRBJ2-5 . TRBV29-1 TGCAGCGTTCAGACAGGGGGCGGCCAAGAGACCCAGTACTTC CSVQTGGGQETQYF
. TRBJ1-3 . TRBV6-5 TGTGCCAGCAGTCTACGAGTGGGAAACACCATATATTTT CASSLRVGNTIYF
. TRBJ2-5 . TRBV6-1 TGTGCCAGCAGTCCCACAGGGAGCCAAGAGACCCAGTACTTC CASSPTGSQETQYF
. TRBJ2-7 . TRBV4-1 TGCGCCAGCAGCACGGGGGTTAGTTACGAGCAGTACTTC CASSTGVSYEQYF
TRBD1 TRBJ2-5 few TRBV14 TGTGCCAGCAGCCAAGACAGGACAGGCGGGGAGACCCAGTACTTC CASSQDRTGGETQYF
. TRBJ1-2 . TRBV29-1 TGCAGCGTTGAAGAGTGCGAGGGTGGCGGCTACACCTTC CSVEECEGGGYTF
TRBD1 TRBJ2-7 . TRBV4-1 TGCGCCAGCAGCGGGGACAGGGGGCGTTTTAATTACGAGCAGTACTTC CASSGDRGRFNYEQYF
TRBD1 TRBJ2-7 . TRBV4-1 TGCGCCAGCAGTCTCAGGGACAGGGGGCATGAGCAGTACTTC CASSLRDRGHEQYF
. TRBJ2-2 . TRBV29-1 TGCAGCGCTATAGAAGGAGGCCACACCGGGGAGCTGTTTTTT CSAIEGGHTGELFF
TRBD2 TRBJ2-5 . TRBV5-4 TGTGCCAGCAGCTTGGTTAGCGGGAGAGGAGAGACCCAGTACTTC CASSLVSGRGETQYF
. TRBJ2-2 . TRBV7-8 TGTGCCAGCAGCTTGATAAAAGGGGTATCCGGGGAGCTGTTTTTT CASSLIKGVSGELFF
. TRBJ1-4 . TRBV7-2 TGTGCCAGCAGCCCGCTCGGGCGGGATGAAAAACTGTTTTTT CASSPLGRDEKLFF
TRBD2 TRBJ2-7 . TRBV28 TGTGCCAGCAGTCCTCTTCTAGCGGGAGGCCCCTACGAGCAGTACTTC CASSPLLAGGPYEQYF
TRBD1 TRBJ1-2 . TRBV5-1 TGCGCCAGCAGCCCGGGACAGGGCTACTATGGCTACACCTTC CASSPGQGYYGYTF
TRBD2 TRBJ2-7 . TRBV27 TGTGCCAGCAGTTCCATCCGACTAGCGGGTTCCTACGAGCAGTACTTC CASSSIRLAGSYEQYF
. TRBJ2-2 . TRBV27 TGTGCCAGCAGTAAGGAGGCCTTCACGAACACCGGGGAGCTGTTTTTT CASSKEAFTNTGELFF
. TRBJ2-1 . TRBV29-1 TGCAGCGTTGTACAGGGCTCCTACAATGAGCAGTTCTTC CSVVQGSYNEQFF